The clone carrying this TCR beta chain was seen a handful of times. PCR used 60 Vbeta primers and 13 Jbeta primers. The protocol was immunoSEQ multiplex PCR, while the TCRdb copy is restricted to in-frame clones and leaves out a portion. The repertoire holds 170,000 or so clones, with roughly four fifths as singletons. The sample is drawn from a study of cytomegalovirus exposure and HLA in healthy donors. This CDR3 is 14 amino acids long. V trimming: 4 bases; J trimming: 6 bases; junction bases outside the gene matches: 5. CDR1 and CDR2 from the germline V gene are LGHNA and YSLEER. This chain joins TRBV4-3 and TRBJ1-5; 8 bases match TRBD1. Sequenced input: PBMCs. The receptor comes from a man aged 45 to 65 in good health and CMV-seronegative. CDR3 protein: CASSPQGASQPQHF. The CDR3, as DNA: TGCGCCAGCAGCCCTCAGGGGGCGAGTCAGCCCCAGCATTTT.